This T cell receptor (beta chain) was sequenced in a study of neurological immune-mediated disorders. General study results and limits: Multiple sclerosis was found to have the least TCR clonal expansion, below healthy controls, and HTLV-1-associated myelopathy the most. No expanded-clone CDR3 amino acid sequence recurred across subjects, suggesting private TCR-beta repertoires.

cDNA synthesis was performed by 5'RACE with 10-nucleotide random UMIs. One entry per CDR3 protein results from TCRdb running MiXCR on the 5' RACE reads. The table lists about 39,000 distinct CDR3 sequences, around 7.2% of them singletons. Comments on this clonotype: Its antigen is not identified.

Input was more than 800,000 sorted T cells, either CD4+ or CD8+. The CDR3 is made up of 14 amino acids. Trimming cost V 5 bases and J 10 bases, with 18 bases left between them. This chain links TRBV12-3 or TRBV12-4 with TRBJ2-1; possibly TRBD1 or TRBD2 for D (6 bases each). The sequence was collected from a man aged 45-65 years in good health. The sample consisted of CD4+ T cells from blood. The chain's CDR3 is CASSQDGGPREQFF. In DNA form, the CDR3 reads TGTGCCAGCAGTCAGGACGGGGGCCCCAGGGAGCAGTTCTTC.